A selection of T cell receptor beta chains follows, all from one sample in a study of blood T cells in healthy people across ages. Using its own MiXCR run on the 5' RACE reads, TCRdb lists one record per CDR3 protein. The sample contains about 1 million distinct CDR3 sequences, 25% of which appear only once. These records were also assigned to another study, of T cells of mothers and their children.

Sequencing input: blood. The receptors originated from a girl aged 2 to 9 in good health. Both conserved end residues are part of each CDR3. The D gene is left open where the match is weak. For some rows the clone size is stated as once, few or many, or as a class when expanded; others skip it.

V gene	clone size	D gene	J gene	CDR3 protein	CDR3 DNA
TRBV20-1	.	TRBD2	TRBJ2-7	CSASALRRGRDEQYF	TGCAGTGCTAGCGCCCTAAGACGGGGGAGGGACGAGCAGTACTTC
TRBV7-8	.	.	TRBJ2-2	CASSLGRVGSTGELFF	TGTGCCAGCAGCTTAGGGAGGGTCGGGAGCACCGGGGAGCTGTTTTTT
TRBV29-1	.	TRBD2	TRBJ2-1	CSVVTSGMYNEQFF	TGCAGCGTCGTCACTAGCGGGATGTACAATGAGCAGTTCTTC
TRBV24-1	few	TRBD1	TRBJ1-2	CATSDPDRGDYGYTF	TGTGCCACCAGTGACCCGGACAGGGGGGACTATGGCTACACCTTC
TRBV6-2/TRBV6-3	.	.	TRBJ2-3	CARSQPLNHATGDTQYF	TGTGCCCGATCACAGCCCCTCAACCATGCGACCGGAGATACGCAGTATTTT
TRBV7-2	few	.	TRBJ2-7	CASSLAVTPYEQYF	TGTGCCAGCAGCTTAGCGGTCACACCTTACGAGCAGTACTTC
TRBV6-1	few	.	TRBJ2-3	CASSATFSSDTQYF	TGTGCCAGCAGTGCCACTTTCTCGTCAGATACGCAGTATTTT
TRBV29-1	few	TRBD2	TRBJ2-1	CSVEGGSDEQFF	TGCAGCGTTGAGGGCGGGAGCGATGAGCAGTTCTTC
TRBV5-1	few	.	TRBJ2-7	CASSFGPSSYEQYF	TGCGCCAGCAGCTTCGGGCCTAGCTCCTACGAGCAGTACTTC
TRBV7-8	.	.	TRBJ2-7	CASRGRAPTYEQYF	TGTGCCAGCAGGGGCAGGGCACCGACCTACGAGCAGTACTTC
TRBV5-1	few	TRBD1	TRBJ2-7	CASSLWGTGVREQYF	TGCGCCAGCAGCTTGTGGGGGACAGGGGTTCGCGAGCAGTACTTC
TRBV5-1	few	.	TRBJ2-3	CASSQTLSRDTQYF	TGCGCCAGCAGCCAAACCCTCTCCCGAGATACGCAGTATTTT
TRBV29-1	few	TRBD1	TRBJ2-1	CSVESFRTGGSDEQFF	TGCAGCGTTGAGTCATTTCGGACAGGGGGGAGCGATGAGCAGTTCTTC
TRBV11-3	.	.	TRBJ2-1	CASSLEGRVNEQFF	TGTGCCAGCAGCTTAGAGGGCAGGGTAAATGAGCAGTTCTTC